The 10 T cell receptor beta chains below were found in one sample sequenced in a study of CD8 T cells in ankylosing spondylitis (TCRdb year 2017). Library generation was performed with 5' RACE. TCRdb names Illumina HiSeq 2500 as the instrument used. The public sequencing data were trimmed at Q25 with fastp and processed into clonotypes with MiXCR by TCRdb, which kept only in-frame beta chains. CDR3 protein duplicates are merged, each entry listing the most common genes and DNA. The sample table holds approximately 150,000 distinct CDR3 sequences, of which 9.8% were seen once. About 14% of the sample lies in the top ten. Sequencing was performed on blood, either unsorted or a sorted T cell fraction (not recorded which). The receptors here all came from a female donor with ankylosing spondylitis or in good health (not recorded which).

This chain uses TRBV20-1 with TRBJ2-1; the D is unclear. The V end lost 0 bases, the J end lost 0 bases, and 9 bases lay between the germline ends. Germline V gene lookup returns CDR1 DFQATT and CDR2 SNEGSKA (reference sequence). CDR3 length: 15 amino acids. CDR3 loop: CSARDRHHSYNEQFF. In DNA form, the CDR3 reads TGCAGTGCTAGAGATAGACATCACTCCTACAATGAGCAGTTCTTC.

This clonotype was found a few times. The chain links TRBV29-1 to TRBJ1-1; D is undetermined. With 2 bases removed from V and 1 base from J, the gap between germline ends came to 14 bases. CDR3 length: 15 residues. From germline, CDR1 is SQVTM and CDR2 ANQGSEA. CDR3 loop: CSVEPGNRPNTEAFF. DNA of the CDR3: TGCAGCGTTGAACCTGGGAACCGACCGAACACTGAAGCTTTCTTT.

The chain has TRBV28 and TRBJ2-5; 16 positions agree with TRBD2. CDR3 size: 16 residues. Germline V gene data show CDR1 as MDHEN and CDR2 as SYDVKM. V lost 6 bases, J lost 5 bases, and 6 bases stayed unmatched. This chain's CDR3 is CASRGLAGGPQETQYF. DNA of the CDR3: TGTGCCAGCAGGGGACTAGCGGGAGGGCCTCAGGAGACCCAGTACTTC.

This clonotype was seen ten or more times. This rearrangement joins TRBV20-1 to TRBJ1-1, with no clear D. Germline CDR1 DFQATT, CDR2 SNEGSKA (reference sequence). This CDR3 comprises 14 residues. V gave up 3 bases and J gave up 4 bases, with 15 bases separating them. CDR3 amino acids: CSASWSPAGTEAFF. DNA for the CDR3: TGCAGTGCTAGCTGGTCTCCCGCAGGCACTGAAGCTTTCTTT.

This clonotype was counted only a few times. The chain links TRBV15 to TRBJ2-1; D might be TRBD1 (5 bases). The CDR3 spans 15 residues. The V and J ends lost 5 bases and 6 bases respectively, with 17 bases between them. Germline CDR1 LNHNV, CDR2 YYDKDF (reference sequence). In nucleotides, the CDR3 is TGTGCCACCAGCCTCCGACAGAATCTCCCCAATGAGCAGTTCTTC. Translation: CATSLRQNLPNEQFF.

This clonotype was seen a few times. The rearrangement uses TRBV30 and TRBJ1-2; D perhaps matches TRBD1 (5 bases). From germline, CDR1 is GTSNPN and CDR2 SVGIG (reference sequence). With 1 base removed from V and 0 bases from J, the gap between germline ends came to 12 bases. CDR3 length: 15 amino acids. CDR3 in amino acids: CAWSGDPKPNYGYTF. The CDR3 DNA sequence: TGTGCCTGGAGTGGGGACCCAAAGCCTAACTATGGCTACACCTTC. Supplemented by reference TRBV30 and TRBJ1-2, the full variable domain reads SQTIHQWPATLVQPVGSPLSLECTVEGTSNPNLYWYRQAAGRGLQLLFYSVGIGQISSEVPQNLSASRPQDRQFILSSKKLLLSDSGFYLCAWSGDPKPNYGYTFGSGTRLTVV.

CDR3 residues: CASSDEELAGGSGELFF. The DNA of the CDR3 is TGTGCCAGCAGTGACGAGGAGCTAGCGGGAGGATCCGGGGAGCTGTTTTTT. The chain recombines TRBV6-1 with TRBJ2-2; 11 nucleotides match TRBD2. Germline V gene lookup returns CDR1 MNHNS and CDR2 SASEGT. The V and J ends lost 3 bases and 6 bases, in that order; junction bases with no gene match: 9. This CDR3 spans 17 amino acids.

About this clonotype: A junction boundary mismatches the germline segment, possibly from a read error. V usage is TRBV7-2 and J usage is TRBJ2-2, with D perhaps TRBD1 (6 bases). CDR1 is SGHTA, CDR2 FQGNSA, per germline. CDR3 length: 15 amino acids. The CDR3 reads CASSFTGSDTGELFF. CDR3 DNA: TGTGCCAGTAGCTTTACAGGGTCGGACACCGGGGAGCTGTTTTTT.

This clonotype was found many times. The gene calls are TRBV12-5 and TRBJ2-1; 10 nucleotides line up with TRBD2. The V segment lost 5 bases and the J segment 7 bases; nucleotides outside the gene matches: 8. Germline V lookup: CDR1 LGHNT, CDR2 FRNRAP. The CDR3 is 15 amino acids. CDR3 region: CASGGVLAGVNEQFF. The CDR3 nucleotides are TGTGCTAGTGGTGGCGTGCTAGCGGGAGTAAATGAGCAGTTCTTC.

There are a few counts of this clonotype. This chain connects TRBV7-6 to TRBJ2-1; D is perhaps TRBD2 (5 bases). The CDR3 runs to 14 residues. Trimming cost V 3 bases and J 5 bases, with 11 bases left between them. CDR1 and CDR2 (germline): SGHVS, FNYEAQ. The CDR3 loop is CASSLGYSDNEQFF. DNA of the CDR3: TGTGCCAGCAGCTTGGGTTATAGCGACAATGAGCAGTTCTTC.